These 28 T cell receptor beta chains came from one sample sequenced in a study of blood T cell repertoires in COVID-19. The table came from immunoSEQ multiplex PCR; TCRdb's copy has only in-frame clones and leaves some out. The sample carries roughly 230,000 clones, roughly 84% recorded once. Sequenced: PBMCs or T cells enriched from blood (not recorded which). These receptors all come from a woman in her fifties or sixties who had been exposed to COVID-19.

A single count supports this clone. The chain combines TRBV7-9 with TRBJ2-2, with 7 bases identical to TRBD1. The CDR3 loop spans 16 amino acids. From germline, CDR1 is SEHNR and CDR2 FQNEAQ (reference sequence). The V gene end was trimmed by 2 bases and the J gene end by 4 bases; junction bases not matched to a gene: 7. This chain's CDR3 is CASSLMYDRVTGELFF. CDR3 sequence (DNA): TGTGCCAGCAGCTTAATGTATGACAGGGTCACCGGGGAGCTGTTTTTT. The full variable domain, rest sourced from reference TRBV7-9 and TRBJ2-2, is DTGVSQNPRHKITKRGQNVTFRCDPISEHNRLYWYRQTLGQGPEFLTYFQNEAQLEKSRLLSDRFSAERPKGSFSTLEIQRTEQGDSAMYLCASSLMYDRVTGELFFGEGSRLTVL.

This chain joins TRBV12-3 or TRBV12-4 and TRBJ1-2; 8 positions match TRBD1. CDR3 length equals 13 residues. V dropped 2 bases and J dropped 8; count of bases not matched to a gene: 4. CDR3 nucleotides: TGTGCCAGCAGTTTACAGGGGGCTGGGGGCTACACCTTC. It translates to CASSLQGAGGYTF.

A single count supports this clone. The gene calls are TRBV5-1 and TRBJ2-5; 9 positions match TRBD2. The CDR3 is 18 residues long. CDR1 SGHRS and CDR2 YFSETQ come from the germline V gene. After removal of 3 bases from V and 1 base from J, the junction contained 13 bases not matched to a gene. The CDR3 is CASSSPGTSSRRQETQYF. In DNA form, the CDR3 reads TGCGCCAGCAGCTCTCCCGGGACTAGCAGTAGACGCCAAGAGACCCAGTACTTC.

This chain uses TRBV7-9 with TRBJ1-5; no clear D gene. The germline V gene encodes CDR1 SEHNR and CDR2 FQNEAQ (reference sequence). The length of the CDR3 is 12 residues. Trimming shortened V by 2 bases and J by 9 bases, and 8 bases separated the two germline ends. In DNA form, the CDR3 reads TGTGCCAGCAGCTTACTGAACATGCCCCAGCATTTT. Its protein product is CASSLLNMPQHF.

The rearrangement uses TRBV6-1 and TRBJ1-6, with D possibly TRBD1 on 5 matching bases. V shed 1 base and J shed 10 bases, with 8 bases lying between them. The CDR3 totals 13 residues. Per the germline V gene, CDR1 is MNHNS and CDR2 is SASEGT. The CDR3 DNA sequence: TGTGCCAGCAGTGAAGGGGGCGGCTCACCCCTCCACTTT. Translation gives CASSEGGGSPLHF.

Of note for this clone: This CDR3 is also generated by other DNA sequences in the sample. This chain links TRBV18 with TRBJ1-2; no firm D call. Trimming shortened V by 3 bases and J by 0 bases, and 5 bases separated the two germline ends. This CDR3 is 13 amino acids long. Germline lookup yields CDR1 KGHSH and CDR2 LQKENI. The CDR3 loop reads CASSPGTNYGYTF. Written as DNA, the CDR3 is TGTGCCAGCTCACCCGGGACTAACTATGGCTACACCTTC. The variable domain in full, with the rest retrieved from reference TRBV18 and TRBJ1-2, is NAGVMQNPRHLVRRRGQEARLRCSPMKGHSHVYWYRQLPEEGLKFMVYLQKENIIDESGMPKERFSAEFPKEGPSILRIQQVVRGDSAAYFCASSPGTNYGYTFGSGTRLTVV.

This clone was counted once. The J gene is TRBJ2-2, the V gene TRBV11-2; 8 bases map to TRBD2. J lost 5 bases, V lost 5 bases, and 4 bases had no gene match. Germline CDR1 is SGHAT and CDR2 is FQNNGV. The CDR3 is 14 residues long. The CDR3 nucleotides are TGTGCCAGCAGCAGACTAGCGTATACCGGGGAGCTGTTTTTT. This encodes CASSRLAYTGELFF.

The rearrangement links TRBV6-4 to TRBJ2-3, with TRBD1 as a possible D gene (6 bases). The CDR3 runs to 14 residues. Between the trimmed V and J ends, which lost 7 bases and 2 bases, there was a span of 13 bases. The germline CDR1 and CDR2 sequences are MRHNA and SNTAGT. For the CDR3, the DNA is TGTGCCAGCAAATTGGGGGCGTCCACAGATACGCAGTATTTT. It translates to CASKLGASTDTQYF.

The chain recombines TRBV28 with TRBJ2-1, with 13 positions matching TRBD2. This CDR3 comprises 13 residues. The V gene's germline CDR1 is MDHEN and CDR2 SYDVKM. J gave up 15 bases and V 9 bases, and 11 bases lay outside the gene matches. The CDR3 nucleotides read TGTGCCAGAAGGACTAGCGGGGGTAATAAGCGGTTCTTC. It specifies CARRTSGGNKRFF.

In its sample, this clone was seen once. The chain is built from TRBV19 and TRBJ2-2, with D tentatively TRBD2 (5 bases). Between the trimmed V and J ends, which lost 8 bases and 1 base, there was a span of 20 bases. Germline CDR1 and CDR2: LNHDA and SQIVND (reference sequence). The CDR3 has 17 amino acids. Written as DNA, the CDR3 is TGTGCCAGTCGCGGGTTCACCCGGACCGAGAACACCGGGGAGCTGTTTTTT. This translates into CASRGFTRTENTGELFF.

V usage is TRBV7-9 and J usage is TRBJ1-1; D remains ambiguous. With 5 bases removed from V and 5 bases from J, the gap between germline ends came to 18 bases. The CDR3 consists of 15 residues. Germline-derived CDR1 and CDR2 are SEHNR and FQNEAQ (reference sequence). The DNA of the CDR3 is TGTGCCAGCAGCCCTCAATCCGCTTGGGAGACTGAAGCTTTCTTT. Its protein is CASSPQSAWETEAFF.

The chain uses TRBV11-2 and TRBJ1-1; D not certain. The V gene's germline CDR1 is SGHAT and CDR2 FQNNGV. There are 14 residues in the CDR3. Trimming took off 5 bases at V and 8 bases at J, with 18 bases between the two ends. The DNA for the CDR3 is TGTGCCAGCAGCGGCCGGGGAGGGTGGGCCGAAGCTTTCTTT. Translation: CASSGRGGWAEAFF.

This rearrangement joins TRBV6-5 to TRBJ1-2; 8 bases fit TRBD1. The CDR3 has 14 residues. With 5 bases clipped from V and 7 bases from J, the junction kept 9 bases outside the gene matches. The germline CDR1 and CDR2 sequences are MNHEY and SVGAGI. CDR3 bases: TGTGCCAGCAGTCCGCGGACAGGGTGGGGTGGCTACACCTTC. Translating gives CASSPRTGWGGYTF.

J is TRBJ2-1 and V is TRBV5-6, with 16 bases aligning to TRBD2. Germline V lookup: CDR1 SGHDT, CDR2 YYEEEE. CDR3 length equals 16 residues. Trimming took 4 bases from V and 2 from J; bases not matched to a gene: 0. CDR3 DNA: TGTGCCAGCAGCGGGACTAGCGGGGGGGCCTACAATGAGCAGTTCTTC. Amino acids: CASSGTSGGAYNEQFF.

V usage is TRBV7-2 and J usage is TRBJ2-3; 16 bases agree with TRBD2. V lost 4 bases to trimming and J lost 3 bases; unmatched junction nucleotides: 4. Germline assignment: CDR1 SGHTA and CDR2 FQGNSA. The CDR3 is made up of 17 amino acids. CDR3 loop: CASSSGLAGGLTDTQYF. The DNA for the CDR3 is TGTGCCAGCAGCTCGGGACTAGCGGGGGGGTTAACAGATACGCAGTATTTT. The full variable domain, rest sourced from reference TRBV7-2 and TRBJ2-3, is GAGVSQSPSNKVTEKGKDVELRCDPISGHTALYWYRQSLGQGLEFLIYFQGNSAPDKSGLPSDRFSAERTGGSVSTLTIQRTQQEDSAVYLCASSSGLAGGLTDTQYFGPGTRLTVL.

The rearrangement links TRBV20-1 to TRBJ2-2; D unresolved. This CDR3 region has 11 residues. V dropped 3 bases and J dropped 7 bases, with 6 bases sitting between them. CDR1 and CDR2 from the germline V gene are DFQATT and SNEGSKA (reference sequence). Here the CDR3 DNA reads TGCAGTGCTAGTCCCGGCGGGGAGCTGTTTTTT. Encoded protein: CSASPGGELFF.

The rearrangement links TRBV5-1 to TRBJ2-5; D is possibly TRBD1 (5 bases). Trimming shortened V by 0 bases and J by 5 bases, and 8 bases separated the two germline ends. The CDR3 is 13 residues long. The V gene's germline CDR1 is SGHRS and CDR2 YFSETQ. CDR3 sequence: CASSLEGLETQYF. CDR3 in DNA: TGCGCCAGCAGCTTGGAGGGGCTGGAGACCCAGTACTTC.

The chain combines TRBV6-4 with TRBJ2-2; D might be TRBD2 (6 bases). The CDR3 is made up of 15 amino acids. The V gene lost 4 bases and the J gene lost 6 bases, with 15 bases spanning the gap. Germline lookup yields CDR1 MRHNA and CDR2 SNTAGT. CDR3 in amino acids: CASSARDSPPGELFF. DNA of the CDR3: TGTGCCAGCAGTGCCCGGGACTCACCGCCCGGGGAGCTGTTTTTT.

The V call is TRBV7-9, the J call TRBJ1-1, with 9 bases aligning to TRBD1. The CDR3 contains 15 residues. The V gene's germline CDR1 is SEHNR and CDR2 FQNEAQ (reference sequence). V trimming: 6 bases; J trimming: 4 bases; junction bases outside the gene matches: 9. CDR3 residues: CASRDTGGGGTEAFF. CDR3 in DNA: TGTGCCAGCAGGGACACAGGGGGCGGGGGCACTGAAGCTTTCTTT. The complete variable domain, with remaining parts taken from reference TRBV7-9 and TRBJ1-1, reads DTGVSQNPRHKITKRGQNVTFRCDPISEHNRLYWYRQTLGQGPEFLTYFQNEAQLEKSRLLSDRFSAERPKGSFSTLEIQRTEQGDSAMYLCASRDTGGGGTEAFFGQGTRLTVV.

This clone was detected many times. V gene TRBV5-1 combines with J gene TRBJ2-1; 8 bases fit TRBD2. This CDR3 contains 15 residues. Germline V gives CDR1 SGHRS, CDR2 YFSETQ. After removal of 0 bases from V and 3 bases from J, the junction contained 2 bases not matched to a gene. As DNA, the CDR3 is TGCGCCAGCAGCTTGGAGGGACTAGTCTACAATGAGCAGTTCTTC. As protein: CASSLEGLVYNEQFF.

This chain connects TRBV12-3 or TRBV12-4 to TRBJ1-1; 8 bases are shared with TRBD1. J gave up 5 bases and V 5 bases, and 4 bases lay outside the gene matches. The CDR3 sequence is 13 residues long. The DNA for the CDR3 is TGTGCCAGCAGTACCAACAGGGGGACTGAAGCTTTCTTT. It is translated as CASSTNRGTEAFF.

The chain couples TRBV2 to TRBJ2-7, with 7 positions matching TRBD2. CDR1 and CDR2 (germline): SNHLY, FYNNEI. The CDR3 consists of 12 residues. The J segment lost 6 bases and the V segment lost 6 bases, leaving 5 bases of the junction unmatched. As DNA, the CDR3 is TGTGCCAGCAGGCTCACTAGCGCCGAGCAGTACTTC. It is translated as CASRLTSAEQYF.

The CDR3 DNA is TGCGCCAGCAGCTCGTGGACAGCGAACACTGAAGCTTTCTTT. It encodes CASSSWTANTEAFF. The gene calls are TRBV5-1 and TRBJ1-1; D possibly corresponds to TRBD1 (6 bases). Trimming removed 3 bases at V and 1 base at J, with 10 bases between. CDR1 is SGHRS, CDR2 YFSETQ, per germline. There are 14 residues in the CDR3.

V gene TRBV19 combines with J gene TRBJ2-2; 8 nucleotides agree with TRBD2. The germline gives CDR1 LNHDA, CDR2 SQIVND (reference sequence). The junction had 6 bases not matched to a gene; V was cut back by 6 bases and J by 6 bases. The CDR3 is 14 amino acids. CDR3 amino acids: CASSPGGVPGELFF. Written as DNA, the CDR3 is TGTGCCAGTAGCCCCGGGGGGGTACCCGGGGAGCTGTTTTTT.

The rearrangement uses TRBV19 and TRBJ1-2, with TRBD1 matching over 9 bases. Looked up from germline, CDR1 is LNHDA and CDR2 is SQIVND (reference sequence). V shed 10 bases, J shed 0 bases, and the junction held 3 bases outside the gene matches. There are 13 residues in the CDR3. CDR3 nucleotide sequence: TGTGCCACCGGGACAGGGACTAACTATGGCTACACCTTC. Amino acids: CATGTGTNYGYTF.

J is TRBJ2-7 and V is TRBV30; 7 bases agree with TRBD1. The CDR3 length is 14 residues. The germline V gene has CDR1 GTSNPN and CDR2 SVGIG (reference sequence). The trim removed 1 base at V and 5 bases at J, leaving 8 bases unmatched. As DNA, the CDR3 is TGTGCCTGGAGTGAAGGCAGGGGGAACAACGAGCAGTACTTC. Amino acids: CAWSEGRGNNEQYF.

The chain recombines TRBV18 with TRBJ2-6, with D unresolved. Germline V CDR1 and CDR2: KGHSH, LQKENI. The CDR3 loop spans 16 amino acids. V gave up 4 bases and J gave up 3 bases, with 13 bases separating them. Here the CDR3 DNA reads TGTGCCAGCTCACGCGACCAGGTGCATGGGGCCAACGTCCTGACTTTC. This encodes CASSRDQVHGANVLTF.

This sequence joins TRBV27 and TRBJ2-3; a weak D match, TRBD1 (5 bases). V shed 0 bases and J shed 7 bases, with 14 bases lying between them. The germline V gene has CDR1 MNHEY and CDR2 SMNVEV (reference sequence). There are 15 residues in the CDR3. The CDR3 region is CASSLSIGRVYTQYF. Here the CDR3 DNA reads TGTGCCAGCAGTTTATCGATTGGCAGGGTATATACGCAGTATTTT.